The 5 T cell receptor beta chains in this list originate from one sample, sequenced in a study of T cells in Graves' hyperthyroidism and ophthalmopathy. Amplified TCR beta CDR3 regions derived from RNA transcripts. First-round RT-PCR with HTBI primers amplified the TCR CDR3 region. TCRdb independently ran MiXCR on the multiplex PCR reads; one entry per CDR3 protein. Here the sample spans some 600,000 distinct CDR3 sequences, around 13% being singletons. Sequencing was performed on blood. Receptors were obtained from a woman younger than 45 with Graves' hyperthyroidism that later progressed to Graves' ophthalmopathy.

This clonotype has a count of ten or more. The CDR3 coding sequence is TGTGCCAGCACCGCTAGGGGAAGTGGGACCAAAAACATTCAGTACTTC. Translating it yields CASTARGSGTKNIQYF. The rearrangement links TRBV28 to TRBJ2-4; maybe TRBD1 (5 bases). Germline V gives CDR1 MDHEN, CDR2 SYDVKM. Trimming removed 7 bases from V and 2 bases from J, with 18 bases in between. This CDR3 spans 16 amino acids.

The rearrangement links TRBV6-1 to TRBJ2-5; 8 bases are shared with TRBD1. The CDR3 has 14 residues. Per germline, CDR1 MNHNS and CDR2 SASEGT. V was clipped by 4 bases and J by 5 bases; unmatched bases: 6. The CDR3 DNA reads as TGTGCCAGCAGTGGACAGGGGAAGATGGAGACCCAGTACTTC. Its protein product is CASSGQGKMETQYF.

The chain carries TRBV7-3 and TRBJ2-2, with TRBD1 matching over 7 bases. The V gene end was trimmed by 5 bases and the J gene end by 4 bases; junction bases not matched to a gene: 10. Germline V gene sequence: CDR1 SGHTA, CDR2 FQGTGA. The CDR3 contains 16 residues. In nucleotides, the CDR3 is TGTGCCAGCAGCCCCCGGGAACAGGGGCCCACCGGGGAGCTGTTTTTT. It translates to CASSPREQGPTGELFF.

As concerns this clonotype: This clone may be a read error of a much larger clone one base away. The CDR3 nucleotides read TGTGCCAGCGGTTCCAGACGCAGGGGCGGGAGGGGAGAGACCCAGTACTTC. As protein: CASGSRRRGGRGETQYF. The chain combines TRBV12-3 or TRBV12-4 with TRBJ2-5; 9 bases agree with TRBD2. Trimming took 8 bases from V and 4 from J; bases not matched to a gene: 17. This CDR3 is built from 17 residues.

A note on this clonotype: At one boundary the junction diverges from the germline segment, which might be a read error. The chain links TRBV28 to TRBJ2-7; D call uncertain. Germline CDR1 and CDR2: MDHEN and SYDVKM. This CDR3 has 11 amino acids. The CDR3 region has the DNA TGTGCCAGCAGTTTGCACTACGAGCAGCACTTC. It codes for CASSLHYEQHF.